Below are 17 T cell receptor beta chains sequenced from a single sample in a study of cytomegalovirus exposure and HLA in healthy donors. PCR employed 60 Vbeta and 13 Jbeta primers. Clones were read by immunoSEQ multiplex PCR, and TCRdb kept only the in-frame ones, dropping some. The sample includes around 150,000 clones, more than 70% seen only once; the top ten take 3% to 3.5%. Sample: PBMCs. The receptors derive from a man aged 40-49 years in good health and CMV-seronegative.

The CDR3 DNA follows: TGTGCCAGTAAAGTGACCGACAGCTATGGCTACACCTTC. Encoded protein: CASKVTDSYGYTF. The chain links TRBV19 to TRBJ1-2; a weak D match, TRBD1 (5 bases). The CDR3 is 13 residues long. Germline V gene sequence: CDR1 LNHDA, CDR2 SQIVND (reference sequence). Deletions cut 7 bases from V and 4 bases from J, with 13 bases between.

The chain links TRBV4-1 to TRBJ2-2; 10 bases are a match to TRBD1. This CDR3 is built from 16 residues. V lost 1 base, J lost 7 bases, and 6 bases stayed unmatched. The germline CDR1 and CDR2 sequences are MGHRA and YSYEKL. This CDR3 is CASSQVGTGAGGELFF. In nucleotides, the CDR3 is TGCGCCAGCAGCCAAGTTGGGACAGGGGCGGGCGGGGAGCTGTTTTTT.

This clone has a handful of counts. The rearrangement uses TRBV6-5 and TRBJ2-7, with D maybe TRBD1 (5 bases). The CDR3 extends over 12 amino acids. V was pared by 4 bases and J by 7 bases, with 11 bases between. Germline CDR1 reads MNHEY; CDR2 reads SVGAGI. The CDR3 nucleotides read TGTGCCAGCAGTTCTCAGGGCAGGGAGCAGTACTTC. This gives the protein CASSSQGREQYF.

V is TRBV27 and J is TRBJ1-1, with D uncertain. The CDR3 has 15 residues. The ends were cut back, 7 bases at V and 7 bases at J, with 22 bases in the middle. The V gene's germline CDR1 is MNHEY and CDR2 SMNVEV (reference sequence). CDR3 protein: CASTNGRGIGSEAFF. The CDR3 coding sequence is TGTGCCAGCACTAATGGTAGAGGAATAGGGAGTGAAGCTTTCTTT.

The chain combines TRBV28 with TRBJ2-7, with D hard to call. The CDR3 runs 13 residues. Germline values: CDR1 MDHEN, CDR2 SYDVKM. Trimming cost V 8 bases and J 3 bases, with 14 bases left between them. Written as DNA, the CDR3 is TGTGCCAGCCTCCGTACAGAGAACTACGAGCAGTACTTC. It specifies CASLRTENYEQYF. Drawing the rest from reference TRBV28 and TRBJ2-7, the complete variable domain is DVKVTQSSRYLVKRTGEKVFLECVQDMDHENMFWYRQDPGLGLRLIYFSYDVKMKEKGDIPEGYSVSREKKERFSLILESASTNQTSMYLCASLRTENYEQYFGPGTRLTVT.

J is TRBJ2-7 and V is TRBV28; TRBD1 might be the D (6 bases). Germline loops: CDR1 MDHEN, CDR2 SYDVKM. V shed 5 bases and J shed 2 bases, with 22 bases lying between them. The CDR3 runs 17 residues. Here the CDR3 reads CASSSRSTGLPPYEQYF. CDR3 bases: TGTGCCAGCAGTAGTCGGTCGACAGGACTTCCCCCCTACGAGCAGTACTTC.

The chain combines TRBV6-6 with TRBJ1-2; 7 positions agree with TRBD1. V trimming: 5 bases; J trimming: 3 bases; junction bases outside the gene matches: 6. Germline V gives CDR1 MNHNY, CDR2 SVGAGI (reference sequence). The CDR3 spans 14 residues. The CDR3 loop is CASSTLDRHYGYTF. As DNA, the CDR3 is TGTGCCAGCAGTACCCTGGACAGGCACTATGGCTACACCTTC.

The rearrangement uses TRBV19 and TRBJ1-5; TRBD1 might be the D (5 bases). The length of the CDR3 is 15 residues. With 7 bases removed from V and 4 bases from J, the gap between germline ends came to 17 bases. Looked up from germline, CDR1 is LNHDA and CDR2 is SQIVND (reference sequence). The CDR3 DNA follows: TGTGCCAGTACCCCGGGGGTCACCCCGAATCAGCCCCAGCATTTT. This translates into CASTPGVTPNQPQHF.

The V call is TRBV30, the J call TRBJ2-3; the D gene is possibly TRBD1 (5 bases). Germline CDR1 is GTSNPN and CDR2 is SVGIG (reference sequence). The CDR3 sequence is 13 residues long. The germline V and J ends were trimmed by 5 bases and 1 base, with 10 bases remaining between them. DNA for the CDR3: TGTGCCTGGTCCAGGGCCCGCACAGATACGCAGTATTTT. It translates to CAWSRARTDTQYF.

V usage is TRBV7-2 and J usage is TRBJ2-2; TRBD2 matches 11 bases. The CDR3 runs 17 residues. CDR1 is SGHTA and CDR2 is FQGNSA in the germline V gene. V dropped 5 bases and J dropped 1; count of bases not matched to a gene: 6. CDR3 DNA sequence: TGTGCCAGCAGCACCTCCACTAGCGGGGGGAACACCGGGGAGCTGTTTTTT. This translates into CASSTSTSGGNTGELFF.

The genes are TRBV7-9 and TRBJ2-7; TRBD1 aligns across 9 bases. V trimming: 5 bases; J trimming: 5 bases; junction bases outside the gene matches: 7. The CDR3 is made up of 14 amino acids. Germline-derived CDR1 and CDR2 are SEHNR and FQNEAQ (reference sequence). The CDR3 is CASSTQGAGNEQYF. The CDR3 DNA reads TGTGCCAGCAGCACACAGGGGGCAGGAAACGAGCAGTACTTC.

The gene calls are TRBV4-1 and TRBJ2-5, with 8 bases fitting TRBD1. With V trimmed by 5 bases and J by 5 bases, 4 bases remained unmatched. Germline-derived CDR1 and CDR2 are MGHRA and YSYEKL. The CDR3 runs to 13 residues. DNA of the CDR3: TGCGCCAGCAGCGACAGGGGTCAGGAGACCCAGTACTTC. Its translation: CASSDRGQETQYF.

The rearrangement links TRBV6-5 to TRBJ2-5; 7 bases align to TRBD2. The length of the CDR3 is 13 residues. Trimming at V came to 6 bases and at J to 4 bases, leaving 5 bases not matched to a gene. Per the germline V gene, CDR1 is MNHEY and CDR2 is SVGAGI. The CDR3 sequence: CASRSSGTETQYF. The CDR3, as DNA: TGTGCCAGCAGGTCTAGCGGAACAGAGACCCAGTACTTC.

This chain joins TRBV7-9 and TRBJ2-1; TRBD1 matches at 10 bases. The length of the CDR3 is 18 residues. Germline CDR1 is SEHNR and CDR2 is FQNEAQ (reference sequence). Trimming cost V 5 bases and J 3 bases; bases outside gene matches: 13. CDR3 residues: CASSPPGQGITNYNEQFF. As DNA, the CDR3 is TGTGCCAGCAGCCCGCCGGGACAGGGGATTACCAACTACAATGAGCAGTTCTTC.

The genes are TRBV19 and TRBJ1-2; D might be TRBD1 (5 bases). Germline-derived CDR1 and CDR2 are LNHDA and SQIVND (reference sequence). Trimming removed 1 base from V and 7 bases from J, with 16 bases in between. The CDR3 extends over 15 amino acids. The CDR3 DNA reads as TGTGCCAGTAGTATAGGCATCACAGGCCTGGCTGGCTACACCTTC. Protein product: CASSIGITGLAGYTF.

V gene TRBV5-4 combines with J gene TRBJ2-1; 7 bases match TRBD2. The CDR3 spans 16 residues. With 0 bases clipped from V and 2 bases from J, the junction kept 5 bases outside the gene matches. Germline CDR1 reads SGHNT; CDR2 reads YYREEE (reference sequence). The CDR3 loop is CASSLGVGTTYNEQFF. CDR3 bases: TGTGCCAGCAGCTTGGGTGTCGGGACTACCTACAATGAGCAGTTCTTC.

This clone was recorded once. The chain couples TRBV9 to TRBJ2-7, with D perhaps TRBD1 (6 bases). Trimming removed 0 bases from V and 7 bases from J, with 11 bases in between. The CDR3 totals 13 residues. CDR1 SGDLS and CDR2 YYNGEE come from the germline V gene. CDR3 sequence (DNA): TGTGCCAGCAGCGTAGATTGGCAGGGGGAGCAGTACTTC. Translation gives CASSVDWQGEQYF.